These 22 T cell receptor beta chains came from one sample sequenced in a study of control samples from healthy donors and cancer patients. Measured with immunoSEQ multiplex PCR; TCRdb has only the in-frame clones, and not every one. In total, the table holds about 210,000 clones. The sample was blood. The origin of the receptors is a woman aged 25 to 39 in good health.

The chain carries TRBV5-1 and TRBJ1-4; D ambiguous. The CDR3 loop spans 14 amino acids. With 0 bases removed from V and 6 bases from J, the gap between germline ends came to 9 bases. The germline V gene has CDR1 SGHRS and CDR2 YFSETQ. The DNA of the CDR3 is TGCGCCAGCAGCTTGGCCTCGGCAGATGAAAAACTGTTTTTT. The encoded protein is CASSLASADEKLFF.

The V call is TRBV6-5, the J call TRBJ2-2, with 10 bases that match TRBD2. The V segment lost 4 bases and the J segment 0 bases; nucleotides outside the gene matches: 2. Germline CDR1 MNHEY, CDR2 SVGAGI. There are 16 residues in the CDR3. CDR3 coding DNA: TGTGCCAGCAGTTCCGGGACTAGCGCGAACACCGGGGAGCTGTTTTTT. It encodes CASSSGTSANTGELFF.

The rearrangement joins TRBV30 to TRBJ1-5, with TRBD1 identical over 9 bases. V lost 5 bases to trimming and J lost 4 bases; unmatched junction nucleotides: 9. In germline, CDR1 is GTSNPN, CDR2 SVGIG (reference sequence). The CDR3 is 15 amino acids. CDR3 in amino acids: CAWGGTGSMNQPQHF. The CDR3 DNA reads TGTGCCTGGGGGGGGACAGGGAGTATGAATCAGCCCCAGCATTTT.

The chain recombines TRBV28 with TRBJ2-1, with unresolved D. The CDR3 totals 13 residues. Germline CDR1 reads MDHEN; CDR2 reads SYDVKM. V lost 3 bases and J lost 10, with 13 bases in between. The chain's CDR3 is CASSFQALGEQFF. Written as DNA, the CDR3 is TGTGCCAGCAGTTTCCAGGCGCTAGGGGAGCAGTTCTTC.

The chain combines TRBV10-3 with TRBJ2-1, with 9 bases fitting TRBD1. Germline CDR1 ENHRY, CDR2 SYGVKD. V gave up 10 bases and J gave up 8 bases; unmatched junction bases: 12. There are 14 residues in the CDR3. CDR3 in amino acids: CATDRGRGKDEQFF. The CDR3 DNA reads as TGTGCCACGGACAGGGGCCGGGGAAAGGATGAGCAGTTCTTC.

This chain connects TRBV19 to TRBJ2-7, with D hard to call. CDR3 size: 11 residues. Trimming pared 4 bases from V and 3 bases from J, leaving 4 bases between. Germline-derived CDR1 and CDR2 are LNHDA and SQIVND (reference sequence). This CDR3 reads CASSNYYEQYF. The DNA for the CDR3 is TGTGCCAGTAGTAACTACTACGAGCAGTACTTC.

The chain is built from TRBV20-1 and TRBJ2-7, with TRBD1 as a possible D gene (5 bases). Trimming shortened V by 6 bases and J by 0 bases, and 6 bases separated the two germline ends. Germline assignment: CDR1 DFQATT and CDR2 SNEGSKA (reference sequence). CDR3 length: 11 residues. The CDR3 reads CSADSSYEQYF. The DNA for the CDR3 is TGCAGTGCCGACAGCTCCTACGAGCAGTACTTC.

J is TRBJ1-1 and V is TRBV28; TRBD1 matches at 9 bases. V was pared by 5 bases and J by 3 bases, with 4 bases of the junction left unmatched. Germline CDR1 MDHEN, CDR2 SYDVKM. The CDR3 has 14 amino acids. The CDR3 is CASSPGQGYTEAFF. CDR3 coding DNA: TGTGCCAGCAGTCCAGGACAGGGGTACACTGAAGCTTTCTTT.

This chain links TRBV6-5 with TRBJ1-2; tentative D call: TRBD1 (5 bases). The V end lost 0 bases, the J end lost 8 bases, and 13 bases lay between the germline ends. The germline V gene encodes CDR1 MNHEY and CDR2 SVGAGI. The CDR3 is 14 amino acids. The CDR3 region has the DNA TGTGCCAGCAGTTACTCGGACACGGTGGGGGGCTACACCTTC. Amino acids: CASSYSDTVGGYTF.

This chain links TRBV7-9 with TRBJ1-5; a possible D gene is TRBD1 (5 bases). Germline assignment: CDR1 SEHNR and CDR2 FQNEAQ (reference sequence). Trimming removed 5 bases at V and 3 bases at J, with 11 bases between. The CDR3 is 14 residues long. This CDR3 reads CASSPGGINQPQHF. The CDR3 nucleotides are TGTGCCAGCAGCCCGGGGGGGATCAATCAGCCCCAGCATTTT. The full variable domain, completed using reference TRBV7-9 and TRBJ1-5, is DTGVSQNPRHKITKRGQNVTFRCDPISEHNRLYWYRQTLGQGPEFLTYFQNEAQLEKSRLLSDRFSAERPKGSFSTLEIQRTEQGDSAMYLCASSPGGINQPQHFGDGTRLSIL.

The CDR3 DNA is TGTGCCAGAAGCCGATTCGGGACAGATACGCAGTATTTT. It is translated as CARSRFGTDTQYF. The chain couples TRBV5-3 to TRBJ2-3; no firm D call. TRBV5-3 is annotated as an ORF whose role is uncertain. V gave up 4 bases and J gave up 3 bases, with 9 bases separating them. The CDR3 consists of 13 residues.

CDR3 amino acids: CASSPGGSSYNEQFF. CDR3 nucleotides: TGTGCCAGCAGCCCCGGGGGGAGCTCCTACAATGAGCAGTTCTTC. J is TRBJ2-1 and V is TRBV9; TRBD2 aligns across 7 bases. V lost 4 bases, J lost 0 bases, and 4 bases stayed unmatched. Germline values: CDR1 SGDLS, CDR2 YYNGEE. This CDR3 has 15 amino acids.

This sequence joins TRBV5-7 and TRBJ1-5; the D is unclear. TRBV5-7 is an open reading frame, and its role is uncertain. CDR3 size: 14 residues. With 3 bases removed from V and 6 bases from J, the gap between germline ends came to 13 bases. CDR3 loop: CASSSSRRGQPQHF. The CDR3 DNA sequence: TGTGCCAGCAGCTCCTCACGGCGAGGTCAGCCCCAGCATTTT.

The chain employs TRBV6-5 and TRBJ1-6; 8 positions agree with TRBD1. Germline trimming cut 0 bases from V and 9 bases from J; bases unmatched to any gene: 7. Germline V gene data show CDR1 as MNHEY and CDR2 as SVGAGI. There are 16 residues in the CDR3. CDR3 loop: CASSYSPTGVGSPLHF. The DNA for the CDR3 is TGTGCCAGCAGTTACTCTCCGACAGGGGTAGGTTCACCCCTCCACTTT.

This chain connects TRBV4-1 to TRBJ2-7, with 8 positions matching TRBD1. This CDR3 is 14 amino acids long. Germline V CDR1 and CDR2: MGHRA, YSYEKL. Trimming took 6 bases from V and 3 from J; bases not matched to a gene: 7. The CDR3 bases are TGCGCCAGCAGGGCAACAGGGGGTGTCTACGAGCAGTACTTC. Translated: CASRATGGVYEQYF.

The V call is TRBV7-2, the J call TRBJ1-5; unclear D gene. Germline assignment: CDR1 SGHTA and CDR2 FQGNSA. V gave up 1 base and J gave up 0 bases, with 10 bases separating them. CDR3 size: 16 residues. The CDR3 DNA is TGTGCCAGCAGCTTAGAGGGTCCCGGTAGCAATCAGCCCCAGCATTTT. This codes for CASSLEGPGSNQPQHF.

J is TRBJ1-2 and V is TRBV5-1; D unclear. The germline V and J ends were trimmed by 5 bases and 4 bases, with 15 bases remaining between them. There are 14 residues in the CDR3. The germline gives CDR1 SGHRS, CDR2 YFSETQ. CDR3 loop: CASRRDGEGYGYTF. CDR3 DNA sequence: TGCGCCAGCAGGCGTGACGGGGAGGGCTATGGCTACACCTTC.

V is TRBV4-1 and J is TRBJ2-7; D remains unclear. The V gene's germline CDR1 is MGHRA and CDR2 YSYEKL. Trimming removed 5 bases at V and 1 base at J, with 18 bases between. The CDR3 length is 16 residues. This CDR3 reads CASSSLLLSDSYEQYF. The CDR3 coding sequence is TGCGCCAGCAGCTCACTTCTCCTCAGTGATTCCTACGAGCAGTACTTC.

The chain combines TRBV21-1 with TRBJ2-1. TRBV21-1 is noted as a pseudogene. The CDR3 is made up of 14 amino acids. The CDR3 DNA sequence: TGTGCCAGCACCCAGCCCCCCTCGAAGGAAGTCGAGTTCTTC. Its protein product is CASTQPPSKEVEFF.

The gene calls are TRBV19 and TRBJ2-3, with 7 bases lining up with TRBD1. After removal of 4 bases from V and 4 bases from J, the junction contained 5 bases not matched to a gene. Germline-derived CDR1 and CDR2 are LNHDA and SQIVND (reference sequence). The CDR3 is 14 residues long. The CDR3 DNA reads as TGTGCCAGTAGTAAGGACAGGAGTCCAGATACGCAGTATTTT. Translating gives CASSKDRSPDTQYF.

The chain couples TRBV5-6 to TRBJ2-3; TRBD2 is a possible D gene (5 bases). There are 15 residues in the CDR3. The germline CDR1 and CDR2 sequences are SGHDT and YYEEEE. The germline V and J ends were trimmed by 0 bases and 1 base, with 9 bases remaining between them. The CDR3 coding sequence is TGTGCCAGCAGCTTGGTCCTAGCTGGCACAGATACGCAGTATTTT. As protein: CASSLVLAGTDTQYF. Using reference TRBV5-6 and TRBJ2-3 for the parts outside the CDR3, the full variable domain is DAGVTQSPTHLIKTRGQQVTLRCSPKSGHDTVSWYQQALGQGPQFIFQYYEEEERQRGNFPDRFSGHQFPNYSSELNVNALLLGDSALYLCASSLVLAGTDTQYFGPGTRLTVL.

The chain has TRBV18 and TRBJ1-1; D is ambiguous. With 6 bases removed from V and 6 bases from J, the gap between germline ends came to 17 bases. In germline, CDR1 is KGHSH, CDR2 LQKENI. The CDR3 runs 14 residues. CDR3 nucleotide sequence: TGTGCCAGCTCGCCTCTCCCTAGGCCCGCTGAAGCTTTCTTT. It specifies CASSPLPRPAEAFF. Full variable domain (rest looked up from reference TRBV18 and TRBJ1-1): NAGVMQNPRHLVRRRGQEARLRCSPMKGHSHVYWYRQLPEEGLKFMVYLQKENIIDESGMPKERFSAEFPKEGPSILRIQQVVRGDSAAYFCASSPLPRPAEAFFGQGTRLTVV.